This T cell receptor beta chain was obtained from a study of cytomegalovirus exposure and HLA in healthy donors. Study-level information: Unique TCR beta sequences numbering 117 million came from some 200 million T cells in an earlier analysis. Regarding the study as a whole: Apart from CMV serostatus, no immune exposure information was available.

Points on this clone: What it binds is not known.

This PCR relied on a set of 60 Vbeta primers and 13 Jbeta primers. Libraries were prepared by immunoSEQ multiplex PCR; TCRdb keeps only in-frame clonotypes and omits some of them. The sample lists 100,000 to 150,000 clones, about 81% seen once, with around 0.99% in the top ten. Germline lookup yields CDR1 SGHVS and CDR2 FQNEAQ. The CDR3 length is 19 residues. V dropped 2 bases and J dropped 2 bases, with 25 bases sitting between them. Sequenced: PBMCs. The chain couples TRBV7-8 to TRBJ2-7; D is perhaps TRBD2 (5 bases). This receptor was obtained from a young woman in good health and CMV-seronegative. The CDR3 DNA is TGTGCCAGCAGCTTATCGGGGTTTTTGATGATCACACGAACCTACGAGCAGTACTTC. Its protein product is CASSLSGFLMITRTYEQYF.